The 26 T cell receptor beta chains given below trace back to one sample, sequenced in a study of T cells expressing NK-cell markers. From its re-call of the 5' RACE reads, TCRdb lists each CDR3 protein once, without DNA. The repertoire table contains around 280,000 distinct CDR3 sequences. Material: blood T cells: a sorted CD56 or NKG2C T cell subset, CD4+ or CD8+ T cells, or bulk PBMC T cells (not recorded which). Receptors originate from a man aged 18 to 35 in good health.

The rearrangement joins TRBV20-1 to TRBJ2-7. Germline CDR1 is DFQATT and CDR2 is SNEGSKA (reference sequence). This CDR3 region has 13 residues. This chain's CDR3 is CSADFPSSYEQYF.

The gene calls are TRBV4-2 and TRBJ2-3; TCRdb picks TRBD2, but there is no DNA to check that call. This CDR3 is built from 15 residues. Per germline, CDR1 LGHNA and CDR2 YNFKEQ. The CDR3 sequence is CASNPGTSATDTQYF.

The chain employs TRBV12-3 or TRBV12-4 and TRBJ1-2; as DNA is missing, the TRBD1 call by TCRdb cannot be tested. The CDR3 has 13 amino acids. The CDR3 region is CASSFDIRGGYTF.

The J gene is TRBJ2-2, the V gene TRBV29-1; the TCRdb D gene call, TRBD2, has no DNA to confirm it. The CDR3 covers 12 residues. From germline, CDR1 is SQVTM and CDR2 ANQGSEA. CDR3 sequence reads: CSVVVVPGELFF.

V usage is TRBV21-1 and J usage is TRBJ2-1; absent DNA, TCRdb's TRBD1 call cannot be checked. TRBV21-1 is reported as a pseudogene. The CDR3 length is 15 residues. The CDR3 sequence is CASSNGQGAKNEQFF.

The V call is TRBV19, the J call TRBJ2-1; TCRdb picks TRBD2, but there is no DNA to check that call. The CDR3 is 16 residues long. CDR1 LNHDA and CDR2 SQIVND come from the germline V gene (reference sequence). The CDR3 sequence is CASSSYQAGVGNEQFF.

The rearrangement links TRBV12-3 or TRBV12-4 to TRBJ2-5. This CDR3 has 13 amino acids. CDR3: CASSLVFPETQYF.

The J gene is TRBJ2-1, the V gene TRBV29-1. CDR1 and CDR2 (germline): SQVTM, ANQGSEA. This CDR3 is built from 12 residues. The CDR3 here is CSSGSYYNEQFF.

The chain uses TRBV2 and TRBJ2-1; with no DNA, the TCRdb D assignment of TRBD2 cannot be verified. The CDR3 is 17 residues long. Germline V CDR1 and CDR2: SNHLY, FYNNEI. This chain's CDR3 is CASSEDRLAGGPREQFF. Together with reference TRBV2 and TRBJ2-1, the CDR3 gives the full variable domain: EPEVTQTPSHQVTQMGQEVILRCVPISNHLYFYWYRQILGQKVEFLVSFYNNEISEKSEIFDDQFSVERPDGSNFTLKIRSTKLEDSAMYFCASSEDRLAGGPREQFFGPGTRLTVL.

This chain connects TRBV5-8 to TRBJ2-2; TCRdb picks TRBD2, but there is no DNA to check that call. CDR1 and CDR2 (germline): SGHTS, YDEGEE. The CDR3 spans 15 residues. This CDR3 reads CASSFRARGTGELFF. Looking up the rest from reference TRBV5-8 and TRBJ2-2 gives the full variable domain: EAGVTQSPTHLIKTRGQQATLRCSPISGHTSVYWYQQALGLGLQFLLWYDEGEERNRGNFPPRFSGRQFPNYSSELNVNALELEDSALYLCASSFRARGTGELFFGEGSRLTVL.

The chain links TRBV6-2 or TRBV6-3 to TRBJ2-1; there is no DNA to check the TCRdb D call of TRBD1. CDR3 length equals 14 residues. The germline V gene has CDR1 MNHEY and CDR2 SVGEGT. The CDR3: CASRSTMTVNEQFF.

The V gene is TRBV7-9, the J gene TRBJ1-1; the D gene TCRdb calls, TRBD1, cannot be checked with no DNA. In germline, CDR1 is SEHNR, CDR2 FQNEAQ (reference sequence). The CDR3 totals 12 residues. CDR3 region: CASGGQSTEAFF.

The chain combines TRBV6-1 with TRBJ2-1; no DNA is available, so the TRBD1 call from TCRdb remains unchecked. Germline assignment: CDR1 MNHNS and CDR2 SASEGT. The CDR3 loop spans 16 amino acids. The chain's CDR3 is CASSTKGQGAYNEQFF.

The chain employs TRBV24-1 and TRBJ1-2. This CDR3 region has 13 residues. CDR1 and CDR2 (germline): KGHDR, SFDVKD. The CDR3 protein is CATSGPPYYGYTF.

The chain carries TRBV29-1 and TRBJ1-1; TCRdb reports TRBD1, a call that lacks DNA to check it against. The CDR3 extends over 15 amino acids. Germline assignment: CDR1 SQVTM and CDR2 ANQGSEA. CDR3 region: CSVARTGGRNTEAFF.

This chain's CDR3 is CASSEGGNEQFF. J is TRBJ2-1 and V is TRBV5-1; the D call of TRBD2 rests on TCRdb alone, since no DNA is present to check it. This CDR3 is built from 12 residues. CDR1 is SGHRS and CDR2 is YFSETQ in the germline V gene. Based on the CDR3 plus reference TRBV5-1 and TRBJ2-1, the full variable domain is KAGVTQTPRYLIKTRGQQVTLSCSPISGHRSVSWYQQTPGQGLQFLFEYFSETQRNKGNFPGRFSGRQFSNSRSEMNVSTLELGDSALYLCASSEGGNEQFFGPGTRLTVL.

The chain has TRBV6-5 and TRBJ2-1. Per the germline V gene, CDR1 is MNHEY and CDR2 is SVGAGI. The CDR3 runs to 16 residues. CDR3 sequence: CASSYPSSGSYNEQFF.

V gene TRBV5-1 combines with J gene TRBJ2-3; TCRdb returns TRBD2, unconfirmable since there is no DNA. CDR3 length equals 13 residues. Germline V CDR1 and CDR2: SGHRS, YFSETQ. The CDR3 reads CASRGRPEDTQYF. Full variable domain (remainder filled in from reference TRBV5-1 and TRBJ2-3): KAGVTQTPRYLIKTRGQQVTLSCSPISGHRSVSWYQQTPGQGLQFLFEYFSETQRNKGNFPGRFSGRQFSNSRSEMNVSTLELGDSALYLCASRGRPEDTQYFGPGTRLTVL.

V gene TRBV12-3 or TRBV12-4 combines with J gene TRBJ2-3. This CDR3 is 12 amino acids long. The CDR3: CASSALRDTQYF.

CDR3 protein: CASSASGTTDTQYF. The rearrangement uses TRBV5-1 and TRBJ2-3; TCRdb lists TRBD2, though no DNA is available to test this call. The CDR3 sequence is 14 residues long. Germline V lookup: CDR1 SGHRS, CDR2 YFSETQ. The full variable domain, completed using reference TRBV5-1 and TRBJ2-3, is KAGVTQTPRYLIKTRGQQVTLSCSPISGHRSVSWYQQTPGQGLQFLFEYFSETQRNKGNFPGRFSGRQFSNSRSEMNVSTLELGDSALYLCASSASGTTDTQYFGPGTRLTVL.

The V gene is TRBV10-2, the J gene TRBJ1-3; TCRdb's assignment of TRBD1 cannot be checked, as there is no DNA. This CDR3 comprises 15 residues. Germline CDR1 reads WSHSY; CDR2 reads SAAADI. The CDR3 is CASSALDTPGNTIYF.

The CDR3 loop reads CASATSEWREQFF. The chain joins TRBV4-2 to TRBJ2-1; the TRBD2 assignment by TCRdb is unverifiable without DNA. Germline assignment: CDR1 LGHNA and CDR2 YNFKEQ. The CDR3 runs to 13 residues.

The genes are TRBV12-3 or TRBV12-4 and TRBJ2-1; checking the TCRdb D call of TRBD1 is not possible without DNA. The CDR3 runs 15 residues. The CDR3 is CASSLGPPYANEQFF.

The chain combines TRBV20-1 with TRBJ2-3; TCRdb names TRBD1, which stays unverified in the absence of DNA. The CDR3 runs 14 residues. Germline V gives CDR1 DFQATT, CDR2 SNEGSKA (reference sequence). CDR3 amino acids: CSAQHPLGTDTQYF.

The chain combines TRBV29-1 with TRBJ2-1; TCRdb indicates TRBD2, and absent DNA this call remains unverified. Looked up from germline, CDR1 is SQVTM and CDR2 is ANQGSEA. The CDR3 consists of 16 residues. The CDR3 reads CSVVLFSGSQYNEQFF.

V gene TRBV28 combines with J gene TRBJ2-7; TCRdb outputs TRBD1, but without DNA this stays unchecked. Germline V gives CDR1 MDHEN, CDR2 SYDVKM. The CDR3 is 14 amino acids. Here the CDR3 reads CASRLQGAYYEQYF.